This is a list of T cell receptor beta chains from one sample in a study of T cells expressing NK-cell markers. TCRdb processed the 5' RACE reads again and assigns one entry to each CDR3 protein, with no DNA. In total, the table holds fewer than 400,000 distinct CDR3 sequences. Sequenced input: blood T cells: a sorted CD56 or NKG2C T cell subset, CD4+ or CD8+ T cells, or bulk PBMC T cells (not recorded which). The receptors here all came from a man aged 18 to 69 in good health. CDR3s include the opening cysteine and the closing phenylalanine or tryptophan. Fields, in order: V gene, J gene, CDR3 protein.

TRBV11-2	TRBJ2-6	CASSTYRGAPGANVLTF
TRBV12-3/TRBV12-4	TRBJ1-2	CASSPRTELYGYTF
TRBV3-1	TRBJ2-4	CASSPQTGSKNIQYF
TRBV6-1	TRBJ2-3	CASRTRGYRDTDTQYF
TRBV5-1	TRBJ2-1	CASSQSGTFSNEQFF
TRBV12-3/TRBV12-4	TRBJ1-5	CASSRGQGVGSNQPQHF
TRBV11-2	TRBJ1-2	CASSRTTGEQGYTF
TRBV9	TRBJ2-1	CASSVASSLGTGEQFF
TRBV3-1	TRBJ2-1	CASSQTDKSSYNEQFF
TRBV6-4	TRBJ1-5	CASSEISNQPQHF